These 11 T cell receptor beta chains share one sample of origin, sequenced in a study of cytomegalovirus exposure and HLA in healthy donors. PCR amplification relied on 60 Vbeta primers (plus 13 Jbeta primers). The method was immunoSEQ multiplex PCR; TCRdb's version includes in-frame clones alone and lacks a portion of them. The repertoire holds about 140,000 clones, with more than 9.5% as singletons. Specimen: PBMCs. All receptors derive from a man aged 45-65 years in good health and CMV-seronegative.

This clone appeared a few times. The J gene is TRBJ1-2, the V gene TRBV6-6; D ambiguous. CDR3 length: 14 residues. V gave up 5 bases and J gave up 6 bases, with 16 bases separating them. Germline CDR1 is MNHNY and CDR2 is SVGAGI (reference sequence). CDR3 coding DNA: TGTGCCAGCAGTCCGAACGTTCCGGGTAATGGCTACACCTTC. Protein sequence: CASSPNVPGNGYTF.

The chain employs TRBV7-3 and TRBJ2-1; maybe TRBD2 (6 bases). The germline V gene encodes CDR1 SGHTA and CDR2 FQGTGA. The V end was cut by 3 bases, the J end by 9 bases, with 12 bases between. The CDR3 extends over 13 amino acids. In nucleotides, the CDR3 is TGTGCCAGCAGCTTGGATTTGGGGGGTGAGCAGTTCTTC. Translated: CASSLDLGGEQFF.

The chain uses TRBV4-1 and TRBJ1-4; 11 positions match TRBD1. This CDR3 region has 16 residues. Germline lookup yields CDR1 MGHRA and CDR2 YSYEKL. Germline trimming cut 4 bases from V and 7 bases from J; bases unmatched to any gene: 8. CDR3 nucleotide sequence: TGCGCCAGCAGCCTCACGTCGGACAGGGGGCGTGAAAAACTGTTTTTT. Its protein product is CASSLTSDRGREKLFF.

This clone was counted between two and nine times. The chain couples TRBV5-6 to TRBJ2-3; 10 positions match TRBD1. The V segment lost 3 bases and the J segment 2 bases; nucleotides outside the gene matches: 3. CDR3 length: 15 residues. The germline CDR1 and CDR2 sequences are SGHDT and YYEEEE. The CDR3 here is CASSSGTGDTDTQYF. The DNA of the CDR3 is TGTGCCAGCAGCTCCGGGACAGGGGACACAGATACGCAGTATTTT.

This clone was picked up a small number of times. The CDR3 loop reads CASSYRTAFVSGNTIYF. DNA of the CDR3: TGTGCCAGCAGTTATCGGACAGCCTTCGTCTCTGGAAACACCATATATTTT. The rearrangement uses TRBV11-2 and TRBJ1-3; D perhaps matches TRBD1 (6 bases). CDR3 length: 17 residues. Germline V gives CDR1 SGHAT, CDR2 FQNNGV. Trimming removed 6 bases at V and 0 bases at J, with 18 bases between.

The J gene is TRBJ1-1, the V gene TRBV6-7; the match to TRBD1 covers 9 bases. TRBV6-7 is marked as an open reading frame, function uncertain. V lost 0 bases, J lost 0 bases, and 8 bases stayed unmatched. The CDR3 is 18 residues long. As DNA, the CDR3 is TGTGCCAGCAGTTACTCAGACAGGGGGGCTATTTTGAACACTGAAGCTTTCTTT. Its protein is CASSYSDRGAILNTEAFF.

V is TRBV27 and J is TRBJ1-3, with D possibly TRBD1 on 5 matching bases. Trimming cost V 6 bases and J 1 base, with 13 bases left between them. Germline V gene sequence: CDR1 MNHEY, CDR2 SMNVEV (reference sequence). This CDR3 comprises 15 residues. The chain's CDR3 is CASRLQGASGNTIYF. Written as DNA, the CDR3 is TGTGCCAGCAGGCTTCAAGGGGCTTCTGGAAACACCATATATTTT.

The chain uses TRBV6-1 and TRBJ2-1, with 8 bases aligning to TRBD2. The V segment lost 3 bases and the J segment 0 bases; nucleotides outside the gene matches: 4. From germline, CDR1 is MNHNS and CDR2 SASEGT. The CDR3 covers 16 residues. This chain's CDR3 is CASSDVAGSSYNEQFF. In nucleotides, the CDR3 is TGTGCCAGCAGTGATGTAGCGGGGAGCTCCTACAATGAGCAGTTCTTC.

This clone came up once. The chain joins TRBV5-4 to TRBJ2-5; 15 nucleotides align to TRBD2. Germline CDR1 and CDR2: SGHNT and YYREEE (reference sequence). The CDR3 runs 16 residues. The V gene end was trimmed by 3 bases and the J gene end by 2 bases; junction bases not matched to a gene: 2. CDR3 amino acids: CASSSGLAGGQETQYF. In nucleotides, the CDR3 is TGTGCCAGCAGCTCCGGACTAGCGGGGGGGCAAGAGACCCAGTACTTC. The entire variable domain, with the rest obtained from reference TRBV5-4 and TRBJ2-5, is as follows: ETGVTQSPTHLIKTRGQQVTLRCSSQSGHNTVSWYQQALGQGPQFIFQYYREEENGRGNFPPRFSGLQFPNYSSELNVNALELDDSALYLCASSSGLAGGQETQYFGPGTRLLVL.

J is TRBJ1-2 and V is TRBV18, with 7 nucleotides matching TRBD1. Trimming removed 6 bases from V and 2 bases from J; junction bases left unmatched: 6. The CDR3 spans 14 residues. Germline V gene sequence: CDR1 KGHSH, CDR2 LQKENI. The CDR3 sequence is CASSLTTGNYGYTF. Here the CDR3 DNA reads TGTGCCAGCTCCCTCACGACAGGGAACTATGGCTACACCTTC.

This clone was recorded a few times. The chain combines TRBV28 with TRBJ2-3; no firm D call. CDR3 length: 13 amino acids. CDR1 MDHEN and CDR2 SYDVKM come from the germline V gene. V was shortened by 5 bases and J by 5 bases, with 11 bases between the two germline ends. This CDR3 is CASSAALVDTQYF. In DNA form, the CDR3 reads TGTGCCAGCAGTGCCGCCTTAGTAGATACGCAGTATTTT. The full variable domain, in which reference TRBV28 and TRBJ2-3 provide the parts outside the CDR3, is DVKVTQSSRYLVKRTGEKVFLECVQDMDHENMFWYRQDPGLGLRLIYFSYDVKMKEKGDIPEGYSVSREKKERFSLILESASTNQTSMYLCASSAALVDTQYFGPGTRLTVL.